This T cell receptor beta chain was recorded in a study of patients and donors after allogeneic stem cell transplantation. V lost 1 base, J lost 4 bases, and 12 bases lay in between. CDR3 length: 15 residues. Germline-derived CDR1 and CDR2 are LGHNT and FRNRAP. TCRdb analysed the RT-PCR reads with MiXCR anew, one entry per CDR3 protein. The sample lists about 960,000 distinct CDR3 sequences, roughly 18% seen once, with around 6% in the top ten. The material sequenced was blood, either unsorted or a sorted T cell fraction (not recorded which). The V call is TRBV12-5, the J call TRBJ2-3; D is perhaps TRBD2 (6 bases). This TCR came from a human donor who was either an allogeneic HSCT recipient or a stem cell or donor lymphocyte infusion donor (not recorded which). It is not recorded whose cells these are; they may come from a transplant donor. The CDR3 reads CASGLAASAADTQYF. DNA of the CDR3: TGTGCTAGTGGTTTGGCCGCTAGCGCAGCAGATACGCAGTATTTT. Drawing the rest from reference TRBV12-5 and TRBJ2-3, the complete variable domain is DARVTQTPRHKVTEMGQEVTMRCQPILGHNTVFWYRQTMMQGLELLAYFRNRAPLDDSGMPKDRFSAEMPDATLATLKIQPSEPRDSAVYFCASGLAASAADTQYFGPGTRLTVL.